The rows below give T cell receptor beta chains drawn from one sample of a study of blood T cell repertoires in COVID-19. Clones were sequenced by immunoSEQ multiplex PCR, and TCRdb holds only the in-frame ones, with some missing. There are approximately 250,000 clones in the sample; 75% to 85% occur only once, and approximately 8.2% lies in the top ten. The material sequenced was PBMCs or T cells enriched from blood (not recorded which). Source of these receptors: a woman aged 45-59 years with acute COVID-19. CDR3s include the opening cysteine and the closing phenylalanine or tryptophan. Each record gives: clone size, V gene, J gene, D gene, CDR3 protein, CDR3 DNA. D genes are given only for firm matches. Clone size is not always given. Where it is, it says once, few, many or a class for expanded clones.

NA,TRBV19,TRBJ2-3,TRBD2,CASSIRTSGGSTDTQYF,TGTGCCAGTAGTATTCGGACTAGCGGGGGCAGCACAGATACGCAGTATTTT
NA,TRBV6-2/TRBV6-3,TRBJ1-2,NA,CASSATESYGYTF,TGTGCCAGCAGTGCCACAGAGAGCTATGGCTACACCTTC
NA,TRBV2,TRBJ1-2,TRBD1,CASSDRGDYGYTF,TGTGCCAGCAGTGACAGGGGGGACTATGGCTACACCTTC
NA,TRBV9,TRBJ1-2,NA,CASSVDRTNYGYTF,TGTGCCAGCAGCGTAGACAGGACCAACTATGGCTACACCTTC
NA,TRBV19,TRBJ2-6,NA,CASIRTTSSGANVLTF,TGTGCCAGTATCCGGACAACGAGCTCTGGGGCCAACGTCCTGACTTTC
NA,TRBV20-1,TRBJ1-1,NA,CSASVGGNTEAFF,TGCAGTGCTAGTGTCGGGGGGAACACTGAAGCTTTCTTT
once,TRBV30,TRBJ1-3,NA,CAWSSGLSGNTIYF,TGTGCCTGGAGTTCGGGACTCTCTGGAAACACCATATATTTT
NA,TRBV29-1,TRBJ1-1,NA,CSSGLPNTEAFF,TGCAGCTCAGGACTTCCGAACACTGAAGCTTTCTTT
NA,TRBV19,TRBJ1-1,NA,CASTRWAEAFF,TGTGCCAGTACGCGGTGGGCTGAAGCTTTCTTT
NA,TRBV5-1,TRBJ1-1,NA,CASSLVLGGREAFF,TGCGCCAGCAGCTTGGTCTTAGGAGGGAGAGAAGCTTTCTTT
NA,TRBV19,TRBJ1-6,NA,CASTGFGGRNSPLHF,TGTGCCAGTACCGGGTTCGGGGGTCGCAATTCACCCCTCCACTTT
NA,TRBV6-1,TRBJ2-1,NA,CASSGVTVTGYSINEQFF,TGTGCCAGCAGTGGAGTGACAGTTACAGGGTACTCAATCAATGAGCAGTTCTTC
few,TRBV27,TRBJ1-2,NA,CASLPRGGGYGYTF,TGTGCCAGCCTCCCCCGCGGGGGGGGCTATGGCTACACCTTC
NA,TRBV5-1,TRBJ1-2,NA,CASSLDSEGYTF,TGCGCCAGCAGCTTGGACAGTGAGGGCTACACCTTC
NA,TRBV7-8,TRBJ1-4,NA,CASSRGGGLGTNEKLFF,TGTGCCAGCAGCCGAGGGGGGGGGCTAGGAACTAATGAAAAACTGTTTTTT
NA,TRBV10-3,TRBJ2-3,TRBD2,CAISARSGGTDTQYF,TGTGCCATCAGTGCCCGTAGCGGGGGAACAGATACGCAGTATTTT
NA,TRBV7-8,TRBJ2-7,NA,CASSLAGSSYEQYF,TGTGCCAGCAGCTTAGCAGGGAGTTCGTACGAGCAGTACTTC
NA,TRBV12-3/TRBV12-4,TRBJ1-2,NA,CASSPRRAGYTF,TGTGCCAGCAGTCCGAGGAGGGCAGGCTACACCTTC
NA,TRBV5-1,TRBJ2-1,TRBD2,CASSLVASGGLSSYNEQFF,TGCGCCAGCAGCTTGGTGGCTAGCGGGGGCCTGAGCTCCTACAATGAGCAGTTCTTC
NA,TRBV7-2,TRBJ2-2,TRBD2,CASIGSGGVGELFF,TGTGCCAGCATCGGTAGCGGGGGGGTCGGGGAGCTGTTTTTT
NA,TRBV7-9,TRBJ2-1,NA,CASSLAGAENNEQFF,TGTGCCAGCAGCTTGGCGGGGGCCGAGAACAATGAGCAGTTCTTC
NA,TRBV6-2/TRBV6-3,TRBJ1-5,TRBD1,CASSYTPTGASNQPQHF,TGTGCCAGCAGTTACACCCCGACAGGGGCGAGCAATCAGCCCCAGCATTTT
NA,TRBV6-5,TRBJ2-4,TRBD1,CASSYTGENIQYF,TGTGCCAGCAGTTACACAGGGGAAAACATTCAGTACTTC
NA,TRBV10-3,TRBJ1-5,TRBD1,CAISGGTGDNQPQHF,TGTGCCATCAGTGGGGGGACAGGGGACAATCAGCCCCAGCATTTT
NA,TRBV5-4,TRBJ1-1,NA,CASSLDSHTEAFF,TGTGCCAGCAGCCTCGACAGCCACACTGAAGCTTTCTTT
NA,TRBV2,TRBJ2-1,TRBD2,CASRVSSGSYNEQFF,TGTGCCAGCAGGGTCTCTAGCGGGTCTTACAATGAGCAGTTCTTC
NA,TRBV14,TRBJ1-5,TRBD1,CASSQGQGADQPQHF,TGTGCCAGCAGCCAAGGACAGGGGGCAGATCAGCCCCAGCATTTT
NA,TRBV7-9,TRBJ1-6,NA,CASSLGGRGNSPLHF,TGTGCCAGCAGCTTAGGGGGGCGAGGGAATTCACCCCTCCACTTT
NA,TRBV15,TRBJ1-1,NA,CATSRDGGDTEAFF,TGTGCCACCAGCAGAGATGGGGGCGACACTGAAGCTTTCTTT
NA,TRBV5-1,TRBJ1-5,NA,CASSLGGRGNQPQHF,TGCGCCAGCAGCTTGGGTGGCAGGGGCAATCAGCCCCAGCATTTT
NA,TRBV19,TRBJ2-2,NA,CASMMFSNTGELFF,TGTGCCAGTATGATGTTCAGTAACACCGGGGAGCTGTTTTTT
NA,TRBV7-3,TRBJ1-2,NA,CASSSGTADYGYTF,TGTGCCAGCAGCTCCGGGACTGCCGACTATGGCTACACCTTC
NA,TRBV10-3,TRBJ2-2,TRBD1,CAIRGTGQGELFF,TGTGCCATCAGGGGGACAGGGCAAGGGGAGCTGTTTTTT
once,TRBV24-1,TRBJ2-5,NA,CATSDSAGETQYF,TGTGCCACCAGTGATTCTGCCGGGGAGACCCAGTACTTC
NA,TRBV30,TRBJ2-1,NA,CAWSVSISSYNEQFF,TGTGCCTGGAGTGTGTCCATTAGCTCCTACAATGAGCAGTTCTTC
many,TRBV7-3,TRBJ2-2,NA,CASSFGTNTGELFF,TGTGCCAGCAGCTTCGGGACTAACACCGGGGAGCTGTTTTTT
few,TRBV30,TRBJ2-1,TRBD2,CAWSSLGTSGGAHEQFF,TGTGCCTGGAGTTCGTTAGGTACTAGCGGGGGGGCCCATGAGCAGTTCTTC
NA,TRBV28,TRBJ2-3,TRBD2,CASSGLVDTQYF,TGTGCCAGCAGTGGACTAGTAGATACGCAGTATTTT
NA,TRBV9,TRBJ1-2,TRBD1,CASSPDPGQGNYGYTF,TGTGCCAGCAGCCCCGACCCGGGACAGGGGAACTATGGCTACACCTTC
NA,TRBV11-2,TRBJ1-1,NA,CASSLVSRGAGAFF,TGTGCCAGCAGCTTAGTAAGTCGGGGGGCTGGAGCTTTCTTT
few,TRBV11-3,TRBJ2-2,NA,CASSLMGGNFGELFF,TGTGCCAGCAGCTTAATGGGGGGAAATTTCGGGGAGCTGTTTTTT
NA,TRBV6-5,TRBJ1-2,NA,CASSPDSTNYGYTF,TGTGCCAGCAGCCCGGACAGCACTAACTATGGCTACACCTTC
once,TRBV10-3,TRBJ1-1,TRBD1,CAATGETEAFF,TGTGCCGCCACAGGGGAAACTGAAGCTTTCTTT
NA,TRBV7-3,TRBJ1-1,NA,CASSGDRSTEAFF,TGTGCCAGCAGCGGCGACAGGAGCACTGAAGCTTTCTTT
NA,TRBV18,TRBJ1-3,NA,CASSPPPSRQDAGNTIYF,TGTGCCAGCTCACCGCCCCCCTCGAGACAGGATGCTGGAAACACCATATATTTT